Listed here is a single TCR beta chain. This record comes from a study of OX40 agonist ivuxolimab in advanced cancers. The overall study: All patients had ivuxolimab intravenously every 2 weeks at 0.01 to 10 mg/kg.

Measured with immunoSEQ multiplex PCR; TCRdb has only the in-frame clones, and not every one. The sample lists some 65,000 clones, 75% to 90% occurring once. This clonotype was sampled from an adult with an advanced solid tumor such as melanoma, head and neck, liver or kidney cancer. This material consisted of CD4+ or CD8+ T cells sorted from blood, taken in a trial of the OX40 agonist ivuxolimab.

The CDR3 DNA follows: TGTGCCAGCAGCGTTTATACGGGGGCGAGAAATGAGCAGTTCTTC. It codes for CASSVYTGARNEQFF. The rearrangement joins TRBV9 to TRBJ2-1; D may match TRBD1 or TRBD2 (6 bases each). In germline, CDR1 is SGDLS, CDR2 YYNGEE. The CDR3 consists of 15 residues. With 2 bases removed from V and 7 bases from J, the gap between germline ends came to 16 bases.